This paragraph reports one TCR beta chain. Its antigen is not known. Germline V gives CDR1 LNHDA, CDR2 SQIVND (reference sequence). The CDR3 has 14 residues. Trimming shortened V by 6 bases and J by 5 bases, and 16 bases separated the two germline ends. The source of the sample is a study of lymphopenia after photon versus proton radiotherapy. Study conclusions and caveats: Post-nadir TCR diversity decline inversely tracked overall survival among those who died. Post-nadir diversity loss with photons came from oligoclonal expansion, particularly CD8+ Temra cells.

Libraries were prepared by immunoSEQ multiplex PCR; TCRdb keeps only in-frame clonotypes and omits some of them. Found here are about 40,000 clones, about 86% of them singletons; the top ten hold under 13%. This receptor was taken from a woman between 65 and 79 years old with pancreatic cancer. Some clones in this sample may be carry-over from other donors' samples. Source: peripheral blood, taken from a patient treated with proton-based radiotherapy. This chain uses TRBV19 with TRBJ2-5; D not certain. CDR3 DNA: TGTGCCAGTAGCTCACGTCTACCGCCCGAGACCCAGTACTTC. Protein product: CASSSRLPPETQYF.